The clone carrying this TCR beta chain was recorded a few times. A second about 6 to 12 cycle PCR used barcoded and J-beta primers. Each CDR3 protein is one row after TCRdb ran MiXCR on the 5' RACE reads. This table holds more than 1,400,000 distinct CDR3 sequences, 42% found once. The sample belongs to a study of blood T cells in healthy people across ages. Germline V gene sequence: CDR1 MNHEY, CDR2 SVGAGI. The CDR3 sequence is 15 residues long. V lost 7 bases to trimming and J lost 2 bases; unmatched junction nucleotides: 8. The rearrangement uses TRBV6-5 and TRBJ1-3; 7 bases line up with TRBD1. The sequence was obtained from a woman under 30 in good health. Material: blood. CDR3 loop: CASKVDRVPGNTIYF. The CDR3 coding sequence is TGTGCCAGCAAGGTCGACAGGGTGCCTGGAAACACCATATATTTT.